This entry concerns a single T cell receptor beta chain. This specimen belongs to a study of T cell changes during pregnancy in multiple sclerosis. The germline CDR1 and CDR2 sequences are SGDLS and YYNGEE. The CDR3 length is 13 residues. Trimming shortened V by 4 bases and J by 2 bases, and 9 bases separated the two germline ends. Sequencing used immunoSEQ multiplex PCR; TCRdb keeps in-frame clones, though not all of them. Of about 85,000 clones listed, roughly nine tenths are singletons. V is TRBV9 and J is TRBJ1-1, with D perhaps matching TRBD1 (6 bases). Specimen: peripheral blood, collected in the first trimester of pregnancy. The source of this sequence is a female donor with multiple sclerosis, enrolled in a pregnancy study. CDR3 protein: CASSLDRNTEAFF. The CDR3 DNA reads TGTGCCAGCAGCCTGGACAGAAACACTGAAGCTTTCTTT.